The source of this T cell receptor (beta chain) is a study of monozygotic twins with inflammatory bowel disease. A total RNA quantity of 3500 ng went into each TCR library. Per sample, reverse transcription was split into eight reactions. TCRdb reprocessed the 5' RACE reads, with one entry per CDR3 protein and no DNA. The table for this sample gives about 150,000 distinct CDR3 sequences. Germline assignment: CDR1 SGHVS and CDR2 FNYEAQ. This CDR3 is 16 amino acids long. Study results and limitations: T cell subtypes were not distinguishable in this analysis.

On this clonotype itself: Antigen specificity is unknown.

The chain has TRBV7-6 and TRBJ2-2; without DNA, the TCRdb call of TRBD1 cannot be checked. The sequence was collected from a human donor with ulcerative colitis or Crohn's disease, or a healthy co-twin of an affected twin (not recorded which). The specimen was blood. This chain's CDR3 is CASSRPGTGFTGELFF.